What follows are 7 T cell receptor beta chains derived from one specimen sequenced in a study of cytomegalovirus exposure and HLA in healthy donors. PCR used 60 Vbeta primers and 13 Jbeta primers. TCRdb keeps only in-frame clones here, not all; method: immunoSEQ multiplex PCR. The sample has under 200,000 clones; about 82% are singletons. What was sequenced was PBMCs. The receptors were sampled from a female donor in good health and CMV-seronegative.

This clone showed up just a few times. The chain is built from TRBV30 and TRBJ1-6; tentative D call: TRBD1 (5 bases). Trimming took 7 bases from V and 9 from J, leaving 16 bases between them. There are 13 residues in the CDR3. Germline CDR1 is GTSNPN and CDR2 is SVGIG (reference sequence). CDR3 bases: TGTGCCTCCACGGGGGGTAGGATTTCACCCCTCCACTTT. Translation: CASTGGRISPLHF.

V is TRBV28 and J is TRBJ2-1; no firm D call. Trimming left V 10 bases short and J 4 bases short, with 5 bases between. CDR3 length: 10 residues. The V gene's germline CDR1 is MDHEN and CDR2 SYDVKM. CDR3 region: CATFYNEQFF. The CDR3 DNA follows: TGTGCCACATTTTACAATGAGCAGTTCTTC.

This clone was seen a single time. The V call is TRBV5-1, the J call TRBJ1-2; 7 positions match TRBD1. Germline-derived CDR1 and CDR2 are SGHRS and YFSETQ. V was clipped by 4 bases and J by 4 bases; unmatched bases: 10. The CDR3 runs to 15 residues. The CDR3 sequence is CASSIETGRGYGYTF. The CDR3 DNA follows: TGCGCCAGCAGCATAGAGACAGGGCGAGGCTATGGCTACACCTTC.

This clone was seen only a few times. J is TRBJ1-3 and V is TRBV19; D gene uncertain. CDR3 length: 12 residues. Per the germline V gene, CDR1 is LNHDA and CDR2 is SQIVND (reference sequence). V lost 10 bases and J lost 2, with 9 bases in between. This CDR3 is CAIRGTGNTIYF. CDR3 DNA: TGTGCCATCCGGGGTACTGGAAACACCATATATTTT.

V and J are TRBV19 and TRBJ2-7; no clear D gene. This CDR3 contains 11 residues. V was cut by 4 bases and J by 3 bases, with 4 bases left in between. Germline CDR1 is LNHDA and CDR2 is SQIVND (reference sequence). The CDR3 spells CASSNLYEQYF. CDR3 nucleotide sequence: TGTGCCAGTAGTAATCTCTACGAGCAGTACTTC.

The V and J genes are TRBV29-1 and TRBJ1-2; D perhaps matches TRBD1 (5 bases). Germline V gene sequence: CDR1 SQVTM, CDR2 ANQGSEA. The CDR3 runs to 11 residues. V lost 5 bases to trimming and J lost 8 bases, with 12 bases between them. The CDR3 DNA follows: TGCAGCGTTCTAGGGGATGGCGGCTACACCTTC. Translated, it gives CSVLGDGGYTF.

The V and J genes are TRBV11-2 and TRBJ2-2; D uncertain. This CDR3 region has 15 residues. The ends were cut back, 2 bases at V and 1 base at J, with 8 bases in the middle. Germline assignment: CDR1 SGHAT and CDR2 FQNNGV. Here the CDR3 reads CASSLLALNTGELFF. The DNA for the CDR3 is TGTGCCAGCAGCTTATTGGCCCTGAACACCGGGGAGCTGTTTTTT.